This T cell receptor beta chain was captured by sequencing in a study of T-cell memory formation after mild COVID-19. Regarding the study as a whole: The SARS-CoV-2 specificity of second-wave clones reaching peak at day 37 remained unverified. From day 15 to 85, contracting clones were balanced between CD4 and CD8, whereas later expanders leaned toward CD4+.

TCRdb ran MiXCR on the 5' RACE reads and lists one entry per CDR3 protein. The table shows 400,000 to 500,000 distinct CDR3 sequences, with 20% occurring only once. This clonotype was found a few times. Its antigen is undetermined. V was clipped by 5 bases and J by 5 bases; unmatched bases: 10. Germline CDR1 reads SEHNR; CDR2 reads FQNEAQ (reference sequence). CDR3 length equals 15 residues. The TCR comes from an adult woman who had mild COVID-19 (a few samples of this study predate the infection). Cell type and time point are not known. Source material: PBMCs or a T cell subset sorted from them (not recorded which). This chain connects TRBV7-9 to TRBJ2-7, with 9 bases lining up with TRBD1. This CDR3 reads CASSLRDREADEQYF. In nucleotides, the CDR3 is TGTGCCAGCAGCCTGAGGGACAGGGAAGCGGACGAGCAGTACTTC.